The 15 T cell receptor beta chains below were found in one sample sequenced in a study of control samples from healthy donors and cancer patients. The assay was immunoSEQ multiplex PCR, and TCRdb's table has in-frame clones only and misses some. The data hold 150,000 to 200,000 clones, with approximately 94% observed a single time. Sequenced input: blood. These receptor sequences come from a woman under 30 in good health.

This chain connects TRBV25-1 to TRBJ1-2; D is uncertain. CDR3 size: 13 residues. The germline CDR1 and CDR2 sequences are MGHDK and SYGVNS. Trimming pared 3 bases from V and 2 bases from J, leaving 7 bases between. CDR3 DNA: TGTGCCAGCAGTGAGTGGCAGAACTATGGCTACACCTTC. It is translated as CASSEWQNYGYTF.

This clone was seen once. The rearrangement uses TRBV28 and TRBJ2-5; TRBD1 matches at 12 bases. V dropped 1 base and J dropped 6; count of bases not matched to a gene: 3. The length of the CDR3 is 15 residues. Germline V gene sequence: CDR1 MDHEN, CDR2 SYDVKM. The CDR3 reads CASSLLGQGAKTQYF. The CDR3 DNA sequence: TGTGCCAGCAGTTTATTGGGACAGGGGGCGAAGACCCAGTACTTC.

The genes are TRBV12-2 and TRBJ2-1; TRBD2, the table's D call, lacks a check against the DNA. TRBV12-2 is termed a pseudogene. The CDR3 has 19 residues. In DNA form, the CDR3 reads TGTGCAAGTCGCTTAGCGCGTCGGCCTAGCGGCCCCATCGGCAATGAGCAGTTCTTC. Protein product: CASRLARRPSGPIGNEQFF.

The chain joins TRBV10-3 to TRBJ2-2; TRBD1 matches 12 bases. Germline lookup yields CDR1 ENHRY and CDR2 SYGVKD. This CDR3 is 17 amino acids long. V lost 4 bases and J lost 5; bases outside the gene matches: 8. The CDR3 DNA sequence: TGTGCCATCAGTGGGGGGACAGGGGGCTTTCTGACCGGGGAGCTGTTTTTT. Its translation is CAISGGTGGFLTGELFF.

The genes are TRBV10-1 and TRBJ1-5, with a possible D match to TRBD1 (5 bases). This CDR3 spans 14 amino acids. CDR1 WNHNN and CDR2 SYGVQD come from the germline V gene (reference sequence). V was pared by 4 bases and J by 4 bases, with 11 bases between. The CDR3 region has the DNA TGCGCCAGCAGTGCCGGGACCCCAAATCAGCCCCAGCATTTT. Amino acid sequence: CASSAGTPNQPQHF.

This chain uses TRBV7-2 with TRBJ1-3, with D perhaps matching TRBD1 (5 bases). The CDR3 extends over 16 amino acids. Trimming stripped 4 bases from V and 2 bases from J, with 15 bases between. Germline V gives CDR1 SGHTA, CDR2 FQGNSA. The DNA of the CDR3 is TGTGCCAGCAGCTCCCGGGACCGCCTCACTGGAAACACCATATATTTT. Translated: CASSSRDRLTGNTIYF.

The chain uses TRBV19 and TRBJ1-3; no firm D call. The CDR3 sequence is 14 residues long. The V end was cut by 6 bases, the J end by 0 bases, with 9 bases between. Per the germline V gene, CDR1 is LNHDA and CDR2 is SQIVND (reference sequence). This CDR3 reads CASRNVDSGNTIYF. In nucleotides, the CDR3 is TGTGCCAGTAGGAACGTAGACTCTGGAAACACCATATATTTT.

This sequence joins TRBV5-4 and TRBJ2-2; 12 nucleotides align to TRBD2. Trimming took 3 bases from V and 4 from J; bases not matched to a gene: 10. The CDR3 length is 18 residues. From germline, CDR1 is SGHNT and CDR2 YYREEE (reference sequence). In nucleotides, the CDR3 is TGTGCCAGCAGCTCTTCTAGCGGGGGGGGACCGGCCACCGGGGAGCTGTTTTTT. This encodes CASSSSSGGGPATGELFF.

The count of this clone is one. The V and J genes are TRBV11-3 and TRBJ2-7; 8 bases are a match to TRBD2. In germline, CDR1 is SGHNT, CDR2 YENEEA. The CDR3 is 15 amino acids. The V segment lost 4 bases and the J segment 6 bases; nucleotides outside the gene matches: 11. CDR3 region: CASSSPGGRGGEQYF. In nucleotides, the CDR3 is TGTGCCAGCAGCTCACCGGGGGGGCGCGGGGGCGAGCAGTACTTC.

This clone has a single count. The rearrangement uses TRBV10-1 and TRBJ1-3; 9 nucleotides align to TRBD1. There are 16 residues in the CDR3. The germline V gene encodes CDR1 WNHNN and CDR2 SYGVQD (reference sequence). The V and J ends lost 9 bases and 2 bases, in that order; junction bases with no gene match: 11. CDR3 residues: CARLCPGQGAGNTIYF. CDR3 in DNA: TGCGCCAGATTATGCCCGGGACAGGGCGCTGGAAACACCATATATTTT.

V usage is TRBV10-3 and J usage is TRBJ2-3; D gene unclear. The CDR3 sequence is 14 residues long. Germline V gives CDR1 ENHRY, CDR2 SYGVKD. The germline V and J ends were trimmed by 4 bases and 0 bases, with 8 bases remaining between them. In nucleotides, the CDR3 is TGTGCCATCAGTGCTGGAGATAGCACAGATACGCAGTATTTT. Translated, it gives CAISAGDSTDTQYF.

The gene calls are TRBV14 and TRBJ2-1; possible D gene TRBD1, 5 bases. Between the trimmed V and J ends, which lost 1 base and 4 bases, there was a span of 20 bases. The germline gives CDR1 SGHDN, CDR2 FVKESK. There are 18 residues in the CDR3. DNA for the CDR3: TGTGCCAGCAGCCAAGGGGTTCTGGGCTTGGGGCCTTACAATGAGCAGTTCTTC. The encoded protein is CASSQGVLGLGPYNEQFF. The variable domain in full, with the rest retrieved from reference TRBV14 and TRBJ2-1, is EAGVTQFPSHSVIEKGQTVTLRCDPISGHDNLYWYRRVMGKEIKFLLHFVKESKQDESGMPNNRFLAERTGGTYSTLKVQPAELEDSGVYFCASSQGVLGLGPYNEQFFGPGTRLTVL.

CDR3 coding DNA: TGTGCCAGCCGCCCTGGAGGGTACACTGAAGCTTTCTTT. It encodes CASRPGGYTEAFF. The J gene is TRBJ1-1, the V gene TRBV12-3 or TRBV12-4, with D unclear. The CDR3 is 13 amino acids. Trimming left V 8 bases short and J 3 bases short, with 13 bases between.

The V gene is TRBV5-4, the J gene TRBJ1-4; the match to TRBD1 covers 7 bases. Per germline, CDR1 SGHNT and CDR2 YYREEE (reference sequence). The trim removed 2 bases at V and 3 bases at J, leaving 4 bases unmatched. The CDR3 is 15 residues long. The CDR3 nucleotides read TGTGCCAGCAGCTTCCCAGGGGGTGCTAATGAAAAACTGTTTTTT. It yields the protein CASSFPGGANEKLFF.

Only a few counts were recorded for this clone. V is TRBV6-6 and J is TRBJ2-7, with D possibly matching TRBD1 (6 bases). The CDR3 is 14 amino acids. V lost 0 bases and J 4 bases, leaving 10 bases between the germline ends. Germline values: CDR1 MNHNY, CDR2 SVGAGI (reference sequence). CDR3 coding DNA: TGTGCCAGCAGTTACTCTGACAGGCTTTACGAGCAGTACTTC. The encoded protein is CASSYSDRLYEQYF.